The entry below describes one T cell receptor (beta chain). Seattle participants joined during active infection and were tracked over time. These data come from a study of blood T cell repertoires in COVID-19. Background on the study: Samples of COVID-19 (acute and convalescent) were obtained from the United States, Italy and Spain. Sources were T cells, B-cell-depleted T cells, or PBMCs; the material itself was cDNA or gDNA.

The germline gives CDR1 SGHRS, CDR2 YFSETQ. This CDR3 has 13 amino acids. Trimming stripped 0 bases from V and 7 bases from J, with 10 bases between. In the source study's methods: Estimation of nucleated cell counts was performed using reference gene primer amplification. Repertoires were generated with immunoSEQ multiplex PCR, while TCRdb's copy carries only in-frame clones and drops some. D and trimming were read from the DNA, whereas the V and J calls and clone size are those reported in that table. The sample includes roughly 170,000 clones, about four fifths of them seen just once. The rearrangement joins TRBV5-1 to TRBJ2-5; D possibly corresponds to TRBD1 (5 bases). The receptor's source is a woman aged 55-70 years with COVID-19, enrolled during active disease. Sample: peripheral blood. The DNA of the CDR3 is TGCGCCAGCAGCTTGGCAGGGCGTGGGACCCAGTACTTC. Translated: CASSLAGRGTQYF.